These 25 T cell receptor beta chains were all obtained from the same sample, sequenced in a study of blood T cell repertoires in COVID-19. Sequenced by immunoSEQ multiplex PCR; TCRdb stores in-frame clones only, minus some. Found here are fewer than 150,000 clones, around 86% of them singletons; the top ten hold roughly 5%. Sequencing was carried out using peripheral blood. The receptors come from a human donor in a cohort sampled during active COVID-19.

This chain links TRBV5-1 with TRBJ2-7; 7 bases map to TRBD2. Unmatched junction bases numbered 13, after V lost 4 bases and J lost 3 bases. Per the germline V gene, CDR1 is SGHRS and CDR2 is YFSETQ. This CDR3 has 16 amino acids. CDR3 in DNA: TGCGCCAGCAGCAGTACCGGACTAGTGAAGGGCTACGAGCAGTACTTC. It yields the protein CASSSTGLVKGYEQYF. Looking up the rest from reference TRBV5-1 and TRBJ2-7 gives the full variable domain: KAGVTQTPRYLIKTRGQQVTLSCSPISGHRSVSWYQQTPGQGLQFLFEYFSETQRNKGNFPGRFSGRQFSNSRSEMNVSTLELGDSALYLCASSSTGLVKGYEQYFGPGTRLTVT.

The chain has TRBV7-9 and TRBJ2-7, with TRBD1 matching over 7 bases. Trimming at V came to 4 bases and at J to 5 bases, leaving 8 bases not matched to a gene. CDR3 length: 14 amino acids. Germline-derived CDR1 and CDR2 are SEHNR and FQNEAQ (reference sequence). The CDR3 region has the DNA TGTGCCAGCAGCTGGGGAAGGGGGCACGACGAGCAGTACTTC. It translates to CASSWGRGHDEQYF.

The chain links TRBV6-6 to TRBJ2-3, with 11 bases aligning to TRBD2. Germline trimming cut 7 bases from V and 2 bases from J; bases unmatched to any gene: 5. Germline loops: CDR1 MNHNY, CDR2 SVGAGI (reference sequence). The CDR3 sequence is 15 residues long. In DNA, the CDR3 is TGTGCCAGCACCGGACTAGCGGGTTCCACAGATACGCAGTATTTT. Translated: CASTGLAGSTDTQYF.

The CDR3 reads CASSMKAGAHNEQFF. The CDR3 coding sequence is TGTGCCAGTAGTATGAAAGCGGGGGCCCACAATGAGCAGTTCTTC. This sequence joins TRBV19 and TRBJ2-1, with 8 bases that match TRBD2. Germline loops: CDR1 LNHDA, CDR2 SQIVND (reference sequence). V shed 3 bases and J 5 bases; nucleotides not matched to a gene: 6. The CDR3 extends over 15 amino acids.

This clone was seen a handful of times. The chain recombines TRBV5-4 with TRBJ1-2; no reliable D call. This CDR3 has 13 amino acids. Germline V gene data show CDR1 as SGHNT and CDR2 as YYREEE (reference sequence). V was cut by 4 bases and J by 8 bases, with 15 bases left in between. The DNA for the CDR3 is TGTGCCAGCAGCCCCCCGACAACTAGAGGCTACACCTTC. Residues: CASSPPTTRGYTF.

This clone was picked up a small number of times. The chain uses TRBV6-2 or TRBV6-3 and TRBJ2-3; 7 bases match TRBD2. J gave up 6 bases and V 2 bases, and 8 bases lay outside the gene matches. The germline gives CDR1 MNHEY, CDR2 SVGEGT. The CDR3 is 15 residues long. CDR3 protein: CASSYEGGSWDTQYF. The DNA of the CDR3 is TGTGCCAGCAGTTACGAGGGCGGGAGTTGGGATACGCAGTATTTT.

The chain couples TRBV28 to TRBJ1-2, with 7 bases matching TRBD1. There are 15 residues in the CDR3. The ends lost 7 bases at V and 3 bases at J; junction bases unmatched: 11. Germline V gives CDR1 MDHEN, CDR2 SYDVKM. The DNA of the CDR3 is TGTGCCAGCACCCCACTACAGGGGATAGACTATGGCTACACCTTC. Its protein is CASTPLQGIDYGYTF.

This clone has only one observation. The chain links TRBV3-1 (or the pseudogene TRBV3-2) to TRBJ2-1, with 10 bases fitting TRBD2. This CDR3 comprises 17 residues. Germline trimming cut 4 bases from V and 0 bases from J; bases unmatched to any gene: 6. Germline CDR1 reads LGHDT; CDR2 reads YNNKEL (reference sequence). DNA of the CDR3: TGTGCCAGCAGCCGGGGGGGACTAGCGACCTCCTACAATGAGCAGTTCTTC. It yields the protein CASSRGGLATSYNEQFF.

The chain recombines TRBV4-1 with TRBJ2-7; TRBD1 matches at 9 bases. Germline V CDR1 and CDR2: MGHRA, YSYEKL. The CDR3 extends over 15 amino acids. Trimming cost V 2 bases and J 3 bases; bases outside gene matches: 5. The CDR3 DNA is TGCGCCAGCAGCCAACCGGGACAGGGAATCTACGAGCAGTACTTC. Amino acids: CASSQPGQGIYEQYF.

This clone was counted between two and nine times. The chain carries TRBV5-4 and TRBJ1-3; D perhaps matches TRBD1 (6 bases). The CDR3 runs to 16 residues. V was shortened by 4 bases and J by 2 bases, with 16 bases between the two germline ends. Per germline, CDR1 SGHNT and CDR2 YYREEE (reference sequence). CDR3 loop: CASSPGRGATGNTIYF. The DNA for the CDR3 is TGTGCCAGCAGCCCCGGCAGGGGAGCCACTGGAAACACCATATATTTT.

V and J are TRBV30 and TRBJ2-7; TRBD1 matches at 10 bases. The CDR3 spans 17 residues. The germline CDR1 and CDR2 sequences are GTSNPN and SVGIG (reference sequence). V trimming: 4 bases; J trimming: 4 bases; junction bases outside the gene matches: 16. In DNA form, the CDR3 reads TGTGCCTGGACCGTGCCCCGGGACAGGGGACTTAAATACGAGCAGTACTTC. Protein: CAWTVPRDRGLKYEQYF.

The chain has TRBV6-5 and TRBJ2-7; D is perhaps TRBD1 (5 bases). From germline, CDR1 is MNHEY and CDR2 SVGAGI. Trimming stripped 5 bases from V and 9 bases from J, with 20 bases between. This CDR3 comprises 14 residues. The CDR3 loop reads CASSRQGTVYVQYF. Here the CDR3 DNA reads TGTGCCAGCAGTAGGCAGGGCACTGTTTATGTGCAGTACTTC.

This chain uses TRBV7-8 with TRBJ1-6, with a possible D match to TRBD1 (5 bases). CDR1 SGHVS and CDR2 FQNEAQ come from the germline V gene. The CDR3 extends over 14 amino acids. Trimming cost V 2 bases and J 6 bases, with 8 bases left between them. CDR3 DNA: TGTGCCAGCAGCTTATCAGGGTCTAATTCACCCCTCCACTTT. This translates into CASSLSGSNSPLHF.

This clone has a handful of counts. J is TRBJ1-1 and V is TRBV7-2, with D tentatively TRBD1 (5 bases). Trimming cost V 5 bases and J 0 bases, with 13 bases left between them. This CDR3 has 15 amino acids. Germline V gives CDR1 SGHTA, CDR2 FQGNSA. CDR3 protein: CASSPGGAMNTEAFF. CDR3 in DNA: TGTGCCAGCAGCCCGGGGGGAGCCATGAACACTGAAGCTTTCTTT.

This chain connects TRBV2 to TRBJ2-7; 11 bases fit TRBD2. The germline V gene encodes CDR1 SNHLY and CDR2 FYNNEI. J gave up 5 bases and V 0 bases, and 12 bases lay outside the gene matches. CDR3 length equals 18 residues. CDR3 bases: TGTGCCAGCAGTGAAGCTCCCTTCCTAGCGGGAGGAGGGAACGAGCAGTACTTC. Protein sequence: CASSEAPFLAGGGNEQYF.

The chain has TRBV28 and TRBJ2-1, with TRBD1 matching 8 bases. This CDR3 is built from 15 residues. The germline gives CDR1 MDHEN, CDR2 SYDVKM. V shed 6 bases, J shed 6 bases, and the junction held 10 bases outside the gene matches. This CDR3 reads CASRTTGAPANEQFF. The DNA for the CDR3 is TGTGCCAGCAGAACGACAGGGGCCCCAGCCAATGAGCAGTTCTTC. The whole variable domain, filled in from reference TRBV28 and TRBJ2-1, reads DVKVTQSSRYLVKRTGEKVFLECVQDMDHENMFWYRQDPGLGLRLIYFSYDVKMKEKGDIPEGYSVSREKKERFSLILESASTNQTSMYLCASRTTGAPANEQFFGPGTRLTVL.

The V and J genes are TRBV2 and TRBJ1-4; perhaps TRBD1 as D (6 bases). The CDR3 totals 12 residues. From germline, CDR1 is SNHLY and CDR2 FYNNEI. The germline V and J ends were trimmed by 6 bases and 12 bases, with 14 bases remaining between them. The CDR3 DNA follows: TGTGCCAGCAGGGCGGACAGCCGAGAACTGTTTTTT. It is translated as CASRADSRELFF.

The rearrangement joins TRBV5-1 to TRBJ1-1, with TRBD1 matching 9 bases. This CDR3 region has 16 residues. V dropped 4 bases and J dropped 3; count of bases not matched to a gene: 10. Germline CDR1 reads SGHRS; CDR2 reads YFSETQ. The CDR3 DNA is TGCGCCAGCAGCAGACAGGGGGACCTTTTTGACACTGAAGCTTTCTTT. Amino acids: CASSRQGDLFDTEAFF.

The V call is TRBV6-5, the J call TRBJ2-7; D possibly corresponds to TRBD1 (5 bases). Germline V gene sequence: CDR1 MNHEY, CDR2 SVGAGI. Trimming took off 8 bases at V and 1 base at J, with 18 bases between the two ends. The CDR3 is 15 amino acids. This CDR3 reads CASVPSYDRSYEQYF. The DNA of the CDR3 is TGTGCCAGCGTCCCATCATACGACAGATCCTACGAGCAGTACTTC.

The CDR3 DNA is TGTGCCAGCAGTGGGTCCCTACTAGCGGGAGGAAAGTTCGCGGAAGAGACCCAGTACTTC. This encodes CASSGSLLAGGKFAEETQYF. The rearrangement joins TRBV28 to TRBJ2-5; 12 positions match TRBD2. V was clipped by 5 bases and J by 3 bases; unmatched bases: 19. The CDR3 spans 20 residues. CDR1 and CDR2 from the germline V gene are MDHEN and SYDVKM. Full variable domain (rest looked up from reference TRBV28 and TRBJ2-5): DVKVTQSSRYLVKRTGEKVFLECVQDMDHENMFWYRQDPGLGLRLIYFSYDVKMKEKGDIPEGYSVSREKKERFSLILESASTNQTSMYLCASSGSLLAGGKFAEETQYFGPGTRLLVL.

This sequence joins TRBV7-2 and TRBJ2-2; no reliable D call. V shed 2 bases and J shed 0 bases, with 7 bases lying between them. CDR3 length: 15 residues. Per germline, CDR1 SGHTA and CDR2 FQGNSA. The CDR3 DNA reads TGTGCCAGCAGCTTAAACGGTCCGAACACCGGGGAGCTGTTTTTT. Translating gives CASSLNGPNTGELFF.

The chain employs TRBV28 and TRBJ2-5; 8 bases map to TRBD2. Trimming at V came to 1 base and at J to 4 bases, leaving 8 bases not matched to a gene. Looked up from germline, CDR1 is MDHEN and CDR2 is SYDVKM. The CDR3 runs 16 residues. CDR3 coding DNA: TGTGCCAGCAGTTTATTTGGACGGGAGGGGAGAGAGACCCAGTACTTC. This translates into CASSLFGREGRETQYF.

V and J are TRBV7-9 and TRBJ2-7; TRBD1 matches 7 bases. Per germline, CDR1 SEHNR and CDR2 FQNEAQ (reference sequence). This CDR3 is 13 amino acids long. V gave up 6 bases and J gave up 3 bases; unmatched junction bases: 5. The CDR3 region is CASSTGVSYEQYF. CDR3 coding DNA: TGTGCCAGCAGTACAGGGGTAAGCTACGAGCAGTACTTC.

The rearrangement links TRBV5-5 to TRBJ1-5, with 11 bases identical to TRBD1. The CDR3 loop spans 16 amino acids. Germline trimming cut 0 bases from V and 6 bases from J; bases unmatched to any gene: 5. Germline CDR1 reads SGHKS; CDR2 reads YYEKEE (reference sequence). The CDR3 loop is CASSLGLGTGGQPQHF. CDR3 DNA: TGTGCCAGCAGCTTGGGCCTAGGGACAGGGGGTCAGCCCCAGCATTTT.

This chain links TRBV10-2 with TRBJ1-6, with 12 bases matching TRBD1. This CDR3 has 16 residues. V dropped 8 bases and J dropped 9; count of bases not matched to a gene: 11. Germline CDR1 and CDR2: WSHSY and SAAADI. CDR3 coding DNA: TGCGCCAGCCTAGGGGGACAGGGGGCTTTTGCTTCACCCCTCCACTTT. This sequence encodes CASLGGQGAFASPLHF.